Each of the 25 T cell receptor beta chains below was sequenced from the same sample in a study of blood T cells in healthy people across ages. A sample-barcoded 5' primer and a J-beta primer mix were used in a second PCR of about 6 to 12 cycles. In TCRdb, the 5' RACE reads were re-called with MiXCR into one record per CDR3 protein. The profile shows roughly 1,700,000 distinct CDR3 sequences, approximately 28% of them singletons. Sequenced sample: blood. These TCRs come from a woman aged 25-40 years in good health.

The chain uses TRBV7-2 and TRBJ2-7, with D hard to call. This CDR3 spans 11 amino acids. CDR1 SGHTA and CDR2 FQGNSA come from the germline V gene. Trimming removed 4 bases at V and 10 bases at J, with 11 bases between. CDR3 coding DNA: TGTGCCAGCAGCTCCCTTTCTGGCCAGTACTTC. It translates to CASSSLSGQYF.

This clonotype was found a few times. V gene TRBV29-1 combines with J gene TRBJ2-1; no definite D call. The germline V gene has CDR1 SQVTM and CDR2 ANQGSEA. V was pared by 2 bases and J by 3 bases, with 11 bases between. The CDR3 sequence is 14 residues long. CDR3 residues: CSVESSLDYNEQFF. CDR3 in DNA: TGCAGCGTTGAATCATCTTTAGACTACAATGAGCAGTTCTTC.

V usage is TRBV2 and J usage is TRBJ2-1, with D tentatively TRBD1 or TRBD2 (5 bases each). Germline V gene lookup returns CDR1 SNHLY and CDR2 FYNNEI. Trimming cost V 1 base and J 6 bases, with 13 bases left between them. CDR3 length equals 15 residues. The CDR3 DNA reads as TGTGCCAGCAGTGAAGAGGGAGCTAGGGGCAATGAGCAGTTCTTC. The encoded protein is CASSEEGARGNEQFF.

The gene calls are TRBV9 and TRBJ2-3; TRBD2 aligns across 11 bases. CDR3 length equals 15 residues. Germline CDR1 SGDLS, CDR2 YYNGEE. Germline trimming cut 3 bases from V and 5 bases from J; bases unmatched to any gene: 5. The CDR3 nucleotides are TGTGCCAGCAGCGAACGACTAGCGGGACAAGATACGCAGTATTTT. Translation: CASSERLAGQDTQYF.

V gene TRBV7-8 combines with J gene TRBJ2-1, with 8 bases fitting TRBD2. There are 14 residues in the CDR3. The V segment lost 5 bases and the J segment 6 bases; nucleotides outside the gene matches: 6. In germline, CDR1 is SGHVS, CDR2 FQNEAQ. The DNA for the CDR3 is TGTGCCAGCAGCACACTGAGCGGGAGCAATGAGCAGTTCTTC. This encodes CASSTLSGSNEQFF.

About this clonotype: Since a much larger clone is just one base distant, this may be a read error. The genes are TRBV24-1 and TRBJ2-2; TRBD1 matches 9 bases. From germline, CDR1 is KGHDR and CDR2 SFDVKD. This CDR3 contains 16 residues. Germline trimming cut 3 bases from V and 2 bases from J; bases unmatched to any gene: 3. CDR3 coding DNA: TGTGCCACCAGTGATGCGGGACAGGGTAACACCGGGGAGCTGTTTTTT. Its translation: CATSDAGQGNTGELFF.

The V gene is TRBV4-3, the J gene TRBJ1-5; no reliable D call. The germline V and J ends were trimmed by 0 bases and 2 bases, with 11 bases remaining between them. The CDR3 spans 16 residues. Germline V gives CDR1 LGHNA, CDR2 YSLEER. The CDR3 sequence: CASSQESRRGNQPQHF. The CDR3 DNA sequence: TGCGCCAGCAGCCAAGAATCTCGGCGAGGCAATCAGCCCCAGCATTTT.

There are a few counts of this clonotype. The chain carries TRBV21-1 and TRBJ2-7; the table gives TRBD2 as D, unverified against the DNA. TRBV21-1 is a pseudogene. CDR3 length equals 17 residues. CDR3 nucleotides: TGTGCCAGCAGTTCCGCCCTACTAGCGGGGGGTTGCTACGAGCAGTACTTC. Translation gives CASSSALLAGGCYEQYF.

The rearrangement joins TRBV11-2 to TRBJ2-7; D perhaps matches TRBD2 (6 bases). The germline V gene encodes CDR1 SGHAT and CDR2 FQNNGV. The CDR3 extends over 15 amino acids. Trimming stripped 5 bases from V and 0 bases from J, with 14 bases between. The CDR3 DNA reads TGTGCCAGCAGCAAGGAGGGTTCTAGCTCCTACGAGCAGTACTTC. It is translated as CASSKEGSSSYEQYF. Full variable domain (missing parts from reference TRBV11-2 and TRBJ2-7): EAGVAQSPRYKIIEKRQSVAFWCNPISGHATLYWYQQILGQGPKLLIQFQNNGVVDDSQLPKDRFSAERLKGVDSTLKIQPAKLEDSAVYLCASSKEGSSSYEQYFGPGTRLTVT.

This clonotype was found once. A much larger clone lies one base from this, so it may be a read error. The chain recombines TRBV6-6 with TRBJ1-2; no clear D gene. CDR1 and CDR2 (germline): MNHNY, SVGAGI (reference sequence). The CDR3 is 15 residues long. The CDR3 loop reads CASSYRAGANYGNTF. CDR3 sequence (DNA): TGTGCCAGCAGTTATAGGGCCGGTGCTAACTATGGCAACACCTTC.

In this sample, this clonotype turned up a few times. CDR3 bases: TGCGCCAGCAGCCCACGACTAGCGGGGGGGCAGACCCAGTACTTC. Its translation: CASSPRLAGGQTQYF. The rearrangement joins TRBV5-1 to TRBJ2-7; 14 nucleotides align to TRBD2. The last part of the DNA fits TRBJ2-5 better; the J call may be wrong. Germline lookup yields CDR1 SGHRS and CDR2 YFSETQ. The CDR3 runs 15 residues.

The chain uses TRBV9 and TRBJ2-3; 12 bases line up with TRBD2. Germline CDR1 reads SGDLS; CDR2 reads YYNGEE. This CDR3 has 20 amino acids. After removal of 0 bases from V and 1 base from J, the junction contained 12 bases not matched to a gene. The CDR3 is CASSVATSTSGGARTDTQYF. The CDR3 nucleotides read TGTGCCAGCAGCGTAGCTACATCGACTAGCGGGGGAGCTCGCACAGATACGCAGTATTTT.

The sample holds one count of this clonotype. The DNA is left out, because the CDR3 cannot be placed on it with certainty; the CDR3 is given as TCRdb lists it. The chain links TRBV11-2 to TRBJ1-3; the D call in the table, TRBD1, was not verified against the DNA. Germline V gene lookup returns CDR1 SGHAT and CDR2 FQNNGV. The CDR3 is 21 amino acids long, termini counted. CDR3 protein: CASSLGQGWYEQYFGPGTIYF.

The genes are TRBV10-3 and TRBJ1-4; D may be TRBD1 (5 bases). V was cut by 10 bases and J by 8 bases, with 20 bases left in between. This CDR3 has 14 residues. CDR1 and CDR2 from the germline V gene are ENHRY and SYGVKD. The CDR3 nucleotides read TGTGCCACCAGAGGAGTAGGGGCCGGGGAAAAACTGTTTTTT. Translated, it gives CATRGVGAGEKLFF.

The CDR3 is CASSADRNYEQYF. The CDR3 DNA reads TGTGCCAGCAGTGCCGACAGAAACTACGAGCAGTACTTC. The chain joins TRBV6-1 to TRBJ2-7; D possibly corresponds to TRBD1 (5 bases). The CDR3 consists of 13 residues. The V end was cut by 4 bases, the J end by 3 bases, with 10 bases between. CDR1 and CDR2 (germline): MNHNS, SASEGT.

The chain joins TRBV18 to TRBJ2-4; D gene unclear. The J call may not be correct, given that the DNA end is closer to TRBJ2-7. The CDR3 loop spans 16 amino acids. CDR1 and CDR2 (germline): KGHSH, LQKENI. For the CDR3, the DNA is TGTGCCAGCCCATCCAAACACATAATTCTGGCCTACGAGCAGTACTTC. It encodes CASPSKHIILAYEQYF.

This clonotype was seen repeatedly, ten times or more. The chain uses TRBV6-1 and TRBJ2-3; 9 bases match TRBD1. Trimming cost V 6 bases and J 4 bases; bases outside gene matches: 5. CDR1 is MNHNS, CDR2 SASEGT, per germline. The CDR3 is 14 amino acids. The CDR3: CASRRGQGPDTQYF. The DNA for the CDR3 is TGTGCCAGCAGGAGGGGACAGGGTCCAGATACGCAGTATTTT.

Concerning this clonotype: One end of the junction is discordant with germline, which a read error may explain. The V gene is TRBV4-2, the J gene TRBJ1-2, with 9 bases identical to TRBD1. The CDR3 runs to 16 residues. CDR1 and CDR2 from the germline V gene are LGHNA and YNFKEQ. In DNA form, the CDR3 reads TGTTCCAGCAGCCTCTGGGAGGGACAGGGTACCTATGGCTACACCTTC. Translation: CSSSLWEGQGTYGYTF.

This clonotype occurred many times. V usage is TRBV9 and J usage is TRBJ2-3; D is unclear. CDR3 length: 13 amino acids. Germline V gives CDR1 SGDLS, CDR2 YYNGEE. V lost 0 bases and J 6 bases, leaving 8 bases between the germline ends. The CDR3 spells CASSVEGADTQYF. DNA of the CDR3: TGTGCCAGCAGCGTAGAAGGAGCGGATACGCAGTATTTT.

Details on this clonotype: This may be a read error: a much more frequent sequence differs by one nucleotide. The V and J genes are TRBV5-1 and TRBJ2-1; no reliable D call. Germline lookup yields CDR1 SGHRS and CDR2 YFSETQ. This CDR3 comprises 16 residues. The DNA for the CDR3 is TGCGCCAGCAACTTGGAACAAGTAAGCTCCTACAATGAGCAGTTCTTC. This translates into CASNLEQVSSYNEQFF.

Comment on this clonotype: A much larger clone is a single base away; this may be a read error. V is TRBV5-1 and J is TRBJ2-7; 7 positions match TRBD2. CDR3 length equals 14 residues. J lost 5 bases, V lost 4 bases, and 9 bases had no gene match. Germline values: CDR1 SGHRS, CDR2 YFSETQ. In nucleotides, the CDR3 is TGCGCCAGCAGCCAGGGACTAACGGGAGACGAGCAGTACTTC. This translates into CASSQGLTGDEQYF.

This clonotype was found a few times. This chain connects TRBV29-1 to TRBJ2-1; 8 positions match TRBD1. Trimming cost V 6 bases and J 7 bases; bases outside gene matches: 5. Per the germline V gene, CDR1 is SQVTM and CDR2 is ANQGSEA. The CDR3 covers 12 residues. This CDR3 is CSVTGTGNEQFF. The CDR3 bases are TGCAGCGTCACCGGGACAGGTAATGAGCAGTTCTTC.

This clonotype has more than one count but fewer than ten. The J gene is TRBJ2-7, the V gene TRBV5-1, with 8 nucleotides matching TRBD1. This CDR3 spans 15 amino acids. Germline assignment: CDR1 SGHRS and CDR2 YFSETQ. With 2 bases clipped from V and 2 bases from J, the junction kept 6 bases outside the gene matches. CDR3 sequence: CASSLQPTGAYEQYF. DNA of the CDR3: TGCGCCAGCAGCTTACAGCCGACAGGGGCCTACGAGCAGTACTTC.

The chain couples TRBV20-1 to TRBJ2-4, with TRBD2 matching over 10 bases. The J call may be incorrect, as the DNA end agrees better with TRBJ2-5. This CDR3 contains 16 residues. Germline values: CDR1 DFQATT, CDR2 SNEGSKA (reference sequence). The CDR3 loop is CSARDGGLAVGGTQYF. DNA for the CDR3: TGCAGTGCTAGAGATGGAGGACTAGCGGTTGGCGGGACCCAGTACTTC.

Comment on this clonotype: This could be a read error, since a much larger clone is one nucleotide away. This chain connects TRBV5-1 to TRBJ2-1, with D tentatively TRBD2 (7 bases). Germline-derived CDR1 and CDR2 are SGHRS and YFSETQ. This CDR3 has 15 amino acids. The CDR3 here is CASSLVAGADNGQFF. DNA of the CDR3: TGCGCCAGCAGCTTGGTCGCGGGGGCCGACAATGGGCAGTTCTTC.